The T cell receptor beta chain described here comes from a study of memory CD4+ T cells and cytomegalovirus serostatus. Across the study: Healthy Belgian adult donors included about nine CMV-positive and some 24 CMV-negative people.

Study processing details: Out-of-frame sequences were removed, leaving 2,204,828 distinct TCRbeta sequences. Sequencing was performed with immunoSEQ multiplex PCR; in TCRdb, only in-frame clones are kept and a portion is missing. The V and J calls and clone size come from that table; D and trimming were worked out from the DNA. The sample has some 60,000 clones; 80% to 85% are singletons. Single viable CD3+CD4+CD8-CD45RO+ cells were sorted as the memory CD4+ T cells. CMV serostatus came from serum IgG against pp150, pp28, p38, p52. CDR3 length equals 10 residues. The V end lost 0 bases, the J end lost 7 bases, and 1 base lay between the germline ends. Germline V lookup: CDR1 DFQATT, CDR2 SNEGSKA (reference sequence).

V gene TRBV20-1 combines with J gene TRBJ2-1; D remains ambiguous. Material for sequencing was memory CD4+ T cells from blood. The clonotype originates from an adult in good health and CMV-seronegative. CDR3 DNA: TGCAGTGCTAGAGATAATGAGCAGTTCTTC. Translating it yields CSARDNEQFF.